The rows below give T cell receptor beta chains drawn from one sample of a study of human T cells and chemical hapten exposure. MiXCR, run by TCRdb on the RACE reads, gives a single entry per CDR3 protein. The repertoire holds about 250,000 distinct CDR3 sequences, with approximately 7.5% as singletons. The sample consisted of whole blood, taken in connection with sensitization to the hapten diphenylcyclopropenone (DPC). Receptors were obtained from a man between 18 and 35 years old with alopecia areata. Some clones in this sample may be carry-over from other donors' samples. Each CDR3 is given with its conserved first and last residue. D genes are given only for firm matches. Only part of the rows carry a size: once, few, many, or a class if the clone is expanded.

clone_size: few; d_call: -; j_call: TRBJ2-5; v_call: TRBV9; cdr3_nt: TGTGCCAGCAGCGTAGGGCCAGATCGAGAGACCCAGTACTTC; cdr3_aa: CASSVGPDRETQYF
clone_size: many; d_call: -; j_call: TRBJ1-2; v_call: TRBV9; cdr3_nt: TGTGCCAGCAGCGCACAGGGCCCCAGCCCCTTCGGCTACACCTTC; cdr3_aa: CASSAQGPSPFGYTF
clone_size: -; d_call: -; j_call: TRBJ1-5; v_call: TRBV14; cdr3_nt: TGTGCCAGCAGCCAAGCGTTCAGCAATAAGCCCCAGCATTTT; cdr3_aa: CASSQAFSNKPQHF
clone_size: few; d_call: -; j_call: TRBJ2-3; v_call: TRBV6-6; cdr3_nt: TGTGCCAGCAGTTACGCCCGGGGGGATACGCAGTATTTT; cdr3_aa: CASSYARGDTQYF
clone_size: few; d_call: -; j_call: TRBJ1-1; v_call: TRBV3-1; cdr3_nt: TGTGCCAGCAGCCAAGGTGGCCGGGGGCTGGTAGCTTTCTTT; cdr3_aa: CASSQGGRGLVAFF
clone_size: many; d_call: -; j_call: TRBJ2-5; v_call: TRBV10-3; cdr3_nt: TGTGCCATCGGGGGACTTCCCTTAGAGACCCAGTACTTC; cdr3_aa: CAIGGLPLETQYF
clone_size: -; d_call: -; j_call: TRBJ1-6; v_call: TRBV25-1; cdr3_nt: TGTGCCAGCAGTGGAGGACACAGGGAACCCTATATCTCACCCCTCCACTTT; cdr3_aa: CASSGGHREPYISPLHF
clone_size: few; d_call: -; j_call: TRBJ1-1; v_call: TRBV4-3; cdr3_nt: TGCGCCAGCAGCCAAGATTCCATAGCTTTCTTT; cdr3_aa: CASSQDSIAFF
clone_size: many; d_call: TRBD1; j_call: TRBJ1-1; v_call: TRBV10-1; cdr3_nt: TGCGCCAGCAGTGATCCCGGACAGGGGGTGACTGAAGCTTTCTTT; cdr3_aa: CASSDPGQGVTEAFF
clone_size: many; d_call: -; j_call: TRBJ1-1; v_call: TRBV4-3; cdr3_nt: TGCGCCAGCAGCCAAGATCATGGGGCCACTGAAGCTTTCTTT; cdr3_aa: CASSQDHGATEAFF
clone_size: few; d_call: TRBD1; j_call: TRBJ1-2; v_call: TRBV20-1; cdr3_nt: TGCAGTGCCGCACAGGGGGCTAACTATGGCTACACCTTC; cdr3_aa: CSAAQGANYGYTF
clone_size: few; d_call: -; j_call: TRBJ1-6; v_call: TRBV3-1; cdr3_nt: TGTGCCAGCAGCCAAGAACCCAATCTGCGGTCACCCCTCCACTTT; cdr3_aa: CASSQEPNLRSPLHF
clone_size: -; d_call: -; j_call: TRBJ2-2; v_call: TRBV5-1; cdr3_nt: TGCGCCAGCAGCTTGGCGAGGACGAGGAACACCGGGGAGCTGTTTTTT; cdr3_aa: CASSLARTRNTGELFF
clone_size: few; d_call: TRBD2; j_call: TRBJ2-3; v_call: TRBV7-2; cdr3_nt: TGTGCCAGCAGCCAACAGCGGGGAGATACGCAGTATTTT; cdr3_aa: CASSQQRGDTQYF
clone_size: few; d_call: -; j_call: TRBJ2-3; v_call: TRBV7-9; cdr3_nt: TGTGCCAGCAGCTTAGTGGGGGCTCTAACAGATACGCAGTATTTT; cdr3_aa: CASSLVGALTDTQYF
clone_size: few; d_call: -; j_call: TRBJ1-5; v_call: TRBV6-2/TRBV6-3; cdr3_nt: TGTGCCAGCAGTTACTTTTCAGGGGGCAATCAGCCCCAGCATTTT; cdr3_aa: CASSYFSGGNQPQHF
clone_size: -; d_call: TRBD1; j_call: TRBJ2-2; v_call: TRBV7-9; cdr3_nt: TGTGCCAGCAGCTACCCGGGACAGCTGAACACCGGGGAGCTGTTTTTT; cdr3_aa: CASSYPGQLNTGELFF
clone_size: -; d_call: -; j_call: TRBJ2-6; v_call: TRBV29-1; cdr3_nt: TGCAGCGTTGGCTCTGGGGCCAACGTCCTGACTTTC; cdr3_aa: CSVGSGANVLTF
clone_size: many; d_call: -; j_call: TRBJ1-1; v_call: TRBV20-1; cdr3_nt: TGCAGTGCCCGGAGAGGAGGATGGAACACTGAAGCTTTCTTT; cdr3_aa: CSARRGGWNTEAFF
clone_size: few; d_call: -; j_call: TRBJ2-7; v_call: TRBV6-5; cdr3_nt: TGTGCCAGCAGTTTGTCGGATTCCTACGAGCAGTACTTC; cdr3_aa: CASSLSDSYEQYF
clone_size: -; d_call: -; j_call: TRBJ2-5; v_call: TRBV5-1; cdr3_nt: TGCGCCAGCAGTCACCTGATCTCCCAGGAAAAATGGGGGACCCAGTACTTC; cdr3_aa: CASSHLISQEKWGTQYF
clone_size: few; d_call: TRBD1; j_call: TRBJ2-7; v_call: TRBV9; cdr3_nt: TGTGCCAGCAGCGATGGGACAGGGGATTCTTTCACCTACGAGCAGTACTTC; cdr3_aa: CASSDGTGDSFTYEQYF
clone_size: -; d_call: -; j_call: TRBJ1-2; v_call: TRBV5-6; cdr3_nt: TGTGCCAGCAGCGCGGGCGTCCTCTCGGACTATGGCTACACCTTC; cdr3_aa: CASSAGVLSDYGYTF
clone_size: -; d_call: -; j_call: TRBJ1-3; v_call: TRBV12-3/TRBV12-4; cdr3_nt: TGTGCCAGCAGTTTCCCCCCTAGGGGCGGAGGCGACACCATATATTTT; cdr3_aa: CASSFPPRGGGDTIYF
clone_size: many; d_call: TRBD1; j_call: TRBJ1-2; v_call: TRBV4-1; cdr3_nt: TGCGCCAGCAGCCAAGATATGTGGGGACAGGGGGCGCTTGGCTACACCTTC; cdr3_aa: CASSQDMWGQGALGYTF
clone_size: -; d_call: TRBD1; j_call: TRBJ1-5; v_call: TRBV12-3/TRBV12-4; cdr3_nt: TGTGCCAGCAGTGGAACTAGGACAGGGTCCCTTCAGCCCCAGCATTTT; cdr3_aa: CASSGTRTGSLQPQHF
clone_size: few; d_call: -; j_call: TRBJ2-1; v_call: TRBV5-4; cdr3_nt: TGTGCCAGCAGGGCCGCTAGCGATTACAATGAGCAGTTCTTC; cdr3_aa: CASRAASDYNEQFF
clone_size: -; d_call: -; j_call: TRBJ1-4; v_call: TRBV7-2; cdr3_nt: TGTGCCAGCAGCTTAGCGACAGAAAATGGCGAAAAACTGTTTTTT; cdr3_aa: CASSLATENGEKLFF
clone_size: few; d_call: -; j_call: TRBJ1-1; v_call: TRBV25-1; cdr3_nt: TGTGCCAGCAGTGAAACCAGGGACCGTGAAGCTTTCTTT; cdr3_aa: CASSETRDREAFF
clone_size: -; d_call: -; j_call: TRBJ2-2; v_call: TRBV3-1; cdr3_nt: TGTGCCAGCAGCGCCCGACTGAACACCGGGGAGCTGTTTTTT; cdr3_aa: CASSARLNTGELFF
clone_size: -; d_call: -; j_call: TRBJ1-1; v_call: TRBV11-2; cdr3_nt: TGTGCCAGCAGCTTAGCCTTACAGGGGAACACTGAAGCTTTCTTT; cdr3_aa: CASSLALQGNTEAFF
clone_size: few; d_call: TRBD1; j_call: TRBJ2-2; v_call: TRBV29-1; cdr3_nt: TGCAGCGCTGTGGGGACAGGGGGCACCGGGGAGCTGTTTTTT; cdr3_aa: CSAVGTGGTGELFF
clone_size: -; d_call: -; j_call: TRBJ2-7; v_call: TRBV5-1; cdr3_nt: TGCGCCAGCACCCCCGCCGGGGGAACCTACGAGCAGTACTTC; cdr3_aa: CASTPAGGTYEQYF
clone_size: few; d_call: TRBD1; j_call: TRBJ1-4; v_call: TRBV10-3; cdr3_nt: TGTGCCATCAGGCCGGGACAGGGAGGAGAAAAACTGTTTTTT; cdr3_aa: CAIRPGQGGEKLFF
clone_size: -; d_call: -; j_call: TRBJ1-3; v_call: TRBV29-1; cdr3_nt: TGCAGCGTTGGTGGGCGTTCGGGCGGAAACACCATATATTTT; cdr3_aa: CSVGGRSGGNTIYF
clone_size: few; d_call: -; j_call: TRBJ2-1; v_call: TRBV9; cdr3_nt: TGTGCCAGCAGCCCAAGACGTGGGGGCAATGAGCAGTTCTTC; cdr3_aa: CASSPRRGGNEQFF
clone_size: few; d_call: -; j_call: TRBJ1-5; v_call: TRBV6-5; cdr3_nt: TGTGCCAGCGGGTTGGACGGTAGTAGCAATCAGCCCCAGCATTTT; cdr3_aa: CASGLDGSSNQPQHF
clone_size: many; d_call: TRBD1; j_call: TRBJ2-7; v_call: TRBV6-2/TRBV6-3; cdr3_nt: TGTGCCAGCAGTTACGTGGACAGGAGCTACGAGCAGTACTTC; cdr3_aa: CASSYVDRSYEQYF
clone_size: -; d_call: -; j_call: TRBJ1-5; v_call: TRBV5-1; cdr3_nt: TGCGCCAGCAGCTTGGCCGAAGAGTCAGAGACGTACAGAATGAATCAGCCCCAGCATTTT; cdr3_aa: CASSLAEESETYRMNQPQHF
clone_size: few; d_call: -; j_call: TRBJ2-7; v_call: TRBV20-1; cdr3_nt: TGCAGTGCTACCGGGCCCGATTGGGAAGGCGAGCAGTACTTC; cdr3_aa: CSATGPDWEGEQYF
clone_size: few; d_call: TRBD1; j_call: TRBJ1-2; v_call: TRBV20-1; cdr3_nt: TGCAGTGCTAGAGATCCCACAGGGGGCGCGTATGGCTACACCTTC; cdr3_aa: CSARDPTGGAYGYTF